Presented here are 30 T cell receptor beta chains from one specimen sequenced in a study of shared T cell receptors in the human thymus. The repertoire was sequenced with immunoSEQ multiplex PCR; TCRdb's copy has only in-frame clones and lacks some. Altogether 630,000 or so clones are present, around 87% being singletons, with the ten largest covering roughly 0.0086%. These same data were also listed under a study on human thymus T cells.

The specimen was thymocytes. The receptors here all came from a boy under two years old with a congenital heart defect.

In nucleotides, the CDR3 is TGTGCCACCAGCAGAGATCACAGGGAAGGAAGGAACACTGAAGCTTTCTTT. Translation: CATSRDHREGRNTEAFF. The chain couples TRBV15 to TRBJ1-1; TRBD1 might be the D (6 bases). The length of the CDR3 is 17 residues. The germline gives CDR1 LNHNV, CDR2 YYDKDF (reference sequence). The V end lost 0 bases, the J end lost 1 base, and 15 bases lay between the germline ends.

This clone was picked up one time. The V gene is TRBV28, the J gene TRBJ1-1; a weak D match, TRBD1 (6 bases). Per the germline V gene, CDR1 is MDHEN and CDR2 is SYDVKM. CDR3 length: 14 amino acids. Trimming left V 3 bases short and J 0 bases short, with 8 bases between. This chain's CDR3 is CASSLDSLNTEAFF. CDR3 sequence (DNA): TGTGCCAGCAGTTTGGACAGTTTGAACACTGAAGCTTTCTTT.

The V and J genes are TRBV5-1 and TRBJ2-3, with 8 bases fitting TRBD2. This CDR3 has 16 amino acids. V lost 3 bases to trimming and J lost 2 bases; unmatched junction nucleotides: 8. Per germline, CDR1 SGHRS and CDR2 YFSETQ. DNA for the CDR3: TGCGCCAGCAGCTCGGTACTAGCGGCCTTCACAGATACGCAGTATTTT. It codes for CASSSVLAAFTDTQYF.

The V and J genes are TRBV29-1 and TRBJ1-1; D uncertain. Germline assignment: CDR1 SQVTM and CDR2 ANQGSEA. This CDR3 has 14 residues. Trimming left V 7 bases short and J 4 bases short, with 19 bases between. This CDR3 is CSAQADGSGTEAFF. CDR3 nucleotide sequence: TGCAGCGCCCAGGCCGATGGTAGTGGCACTGAAGCTTTCTTT.

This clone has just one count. This chain's CDR3 is CASSQDQAPGDGYTF. CDR3 bases: TGCGCCAGCAGCCAAGACCAAGCCCCCGGTGATGGCTACACCTTC. The J gene is TRBJ1-2, the V gene TRBV4-1; D uncertain. Trimming pared 0 bases from V and 6 bases from J, leaving 14 bases between. The length of the CDR3 is 15 residues. The V gene's germline CDR1 is MGHRA and CDR2 YSYEKL.

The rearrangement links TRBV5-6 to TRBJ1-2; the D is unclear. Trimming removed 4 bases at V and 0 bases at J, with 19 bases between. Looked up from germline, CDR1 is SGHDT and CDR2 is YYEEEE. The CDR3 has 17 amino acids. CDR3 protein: CASSPLPGVRTNYGYTF. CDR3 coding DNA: TGTGCCAGCAGCCCCCTTCCTGGAGTAAGAACTAACTATGGCTACACCTTC.

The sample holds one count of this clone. The CDR3 loop reads CASSLDPGYVQNSPLHF. The CDR3, as DNA: TGCGCCAGCAGCTTGGATCCGGGGTATGTCCAAAATTCACCCCTCCACTTT. The V and J genes are TRBV5-1 and TRBJ1-6, with D hard to call. The CDR3 is made up of 17 amino acids. CDR1 is SGHRS, CDR2 YFSETQ, per germline. Trimming removed 0 bases at V and 7 bases at J, with 17 bases between.

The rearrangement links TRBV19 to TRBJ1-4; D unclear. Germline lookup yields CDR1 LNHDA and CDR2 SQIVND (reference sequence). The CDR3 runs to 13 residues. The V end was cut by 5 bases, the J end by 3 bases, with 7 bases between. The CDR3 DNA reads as TGTGCCAGTAGTGTAGGGCCTAATGAAAAACTGTTTTTT. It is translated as CASSVGPNEKLFF.

CDR3 sequence: CASSSRDRATGELFF. DNA for the CDR3: TGTGCCAGCAGCAGCCGGGACAGGGCCACCGGGGAGCTGTTTTTT. This chain joins TRBV9 and TRBJ2-2; 9 bases are shared with TRBD1. Unmatched junction bases numbered 5, after V lost 4 bases and J lost 4 bases. Germline V gives CDR1 SGDLS, CDR2 YYNGEE. The CDR3 is 15 amino acids.

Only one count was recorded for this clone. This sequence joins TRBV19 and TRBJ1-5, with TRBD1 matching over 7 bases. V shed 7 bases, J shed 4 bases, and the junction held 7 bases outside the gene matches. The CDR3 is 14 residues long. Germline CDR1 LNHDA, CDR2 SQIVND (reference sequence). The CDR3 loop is CASTDRERNQPQHF. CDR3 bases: TGTGCCAGTACTGACAGGGAAAGAAATCAGCCCCAGCATTTT.

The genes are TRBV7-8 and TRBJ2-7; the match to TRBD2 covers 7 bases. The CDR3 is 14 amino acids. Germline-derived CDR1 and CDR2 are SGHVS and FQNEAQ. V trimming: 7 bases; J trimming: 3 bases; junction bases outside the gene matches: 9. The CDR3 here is CASTPAGLYYEQYF. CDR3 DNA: TGTGCCAGCACCCCGGCGGGACTATACTACGAGCAGTACTTC.

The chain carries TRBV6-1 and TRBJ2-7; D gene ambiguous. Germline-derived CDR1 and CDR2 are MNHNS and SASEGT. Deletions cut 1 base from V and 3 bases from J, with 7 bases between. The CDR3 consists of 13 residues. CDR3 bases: TGTGCCAGCAGTGAAGTACGGGTCTACGAGCAGTACTTC. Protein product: CASSEVRVYEQYF.

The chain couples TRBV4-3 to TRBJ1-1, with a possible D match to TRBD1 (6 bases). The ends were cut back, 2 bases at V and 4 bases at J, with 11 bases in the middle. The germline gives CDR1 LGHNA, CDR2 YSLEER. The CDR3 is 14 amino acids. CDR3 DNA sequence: TGCGCCAGCAGCCAACTAAGGGGGGGCACTGAAGCTTTCTTT. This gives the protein CASSQLRGGTEAFF.

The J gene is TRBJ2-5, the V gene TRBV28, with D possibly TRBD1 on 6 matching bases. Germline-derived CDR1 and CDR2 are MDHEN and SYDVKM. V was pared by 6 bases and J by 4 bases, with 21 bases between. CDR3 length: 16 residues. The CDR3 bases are TGTGCCAGCAGCCCCCCACCCTACAGGGTTTTAGAGACCCAGTACTTC. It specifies CASSPPPYRVLETQYF.

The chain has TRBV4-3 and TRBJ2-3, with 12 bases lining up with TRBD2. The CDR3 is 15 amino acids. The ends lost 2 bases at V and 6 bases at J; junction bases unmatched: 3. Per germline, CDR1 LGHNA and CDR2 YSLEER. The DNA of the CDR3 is TGCGCCAGCAGCCAATCTAGCGGGGGGGCGGATACGCAGTATTTT. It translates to CASSQSSGGADTQYF.

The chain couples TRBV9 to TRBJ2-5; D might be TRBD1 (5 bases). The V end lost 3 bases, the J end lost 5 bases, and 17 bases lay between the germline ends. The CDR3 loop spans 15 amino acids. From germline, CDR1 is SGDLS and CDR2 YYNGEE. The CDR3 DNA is TGTGCCAGCAGCGACCGACAGAAGTTCGCGGAGACCCAGTACTTC. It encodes CASSDRQKFAETQYF.

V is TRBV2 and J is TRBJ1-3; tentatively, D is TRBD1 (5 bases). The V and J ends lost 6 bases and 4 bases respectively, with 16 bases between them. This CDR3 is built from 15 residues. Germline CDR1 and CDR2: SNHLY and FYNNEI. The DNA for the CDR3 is TGTGCCAGCAGGAGACATCAGGGTGTGGGAAACACCATATATTTT. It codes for CASRRHQGVGNTIYF.

The CDR3: CASSYVGQGFGYTF. The CDR3 DNA reads TGTGCCAGCAGTTACGTCGGCCAGGGGTTTGGCTACACCTTC. This rearrangement joins TRBV6-6 to TRBJ1-2, with D tentatively TRBD1 (6 bases). The CDR3 runs to 14 residues. Between the trimmed V and J ends, which lost 2 bases and 7 bases, there was a span of 14 bases. CDR1 and CDR2 from the germline V gene are MNHNY and SVGAGI (reference sequence).

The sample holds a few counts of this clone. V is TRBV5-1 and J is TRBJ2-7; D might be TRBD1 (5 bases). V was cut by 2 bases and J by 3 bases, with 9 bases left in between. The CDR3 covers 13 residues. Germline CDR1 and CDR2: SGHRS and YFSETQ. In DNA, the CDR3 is TGCGCCAGCAGCTTTGACAGATACTACGAGCAGTACTTC. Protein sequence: CASSFDRYYEQYF.

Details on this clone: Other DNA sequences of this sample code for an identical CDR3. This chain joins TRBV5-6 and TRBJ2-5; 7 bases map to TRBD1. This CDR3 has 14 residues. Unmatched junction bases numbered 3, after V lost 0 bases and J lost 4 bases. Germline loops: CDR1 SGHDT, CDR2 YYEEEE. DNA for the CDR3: TGTGCCAGCAGCTTGGGACAGGGAAGAGAGACCCAGTACTTC. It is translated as CASSLGQGRETQYF.

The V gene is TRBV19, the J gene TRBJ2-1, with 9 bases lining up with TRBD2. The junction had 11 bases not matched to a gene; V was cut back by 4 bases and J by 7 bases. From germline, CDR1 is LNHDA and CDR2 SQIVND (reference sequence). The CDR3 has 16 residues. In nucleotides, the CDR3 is TGTGCCAGTAGTAAGGGGCTAGCGGGGCCGCGGAATGAGCAGTTCTTC. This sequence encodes CASSKGLAGPRNEQFF.

CDR3: CASSEGQGGDNQPQHF. The CDR3 DNA follows: TGTGCCAGCAGTGAAGGACAGGGCGGGGACAATCAGCCCCAGCATTTT. The genes are TRBV6-1 and TRBJ1-5; 7 nucleotides agree with TRBD1. Germline-derived CDR1 and CDR2 are MNHNS and SASEGT. The CDR3 length is 16 residues. J was trimmed by 3 bases and V by 1 base; bases with no gene match: 6.

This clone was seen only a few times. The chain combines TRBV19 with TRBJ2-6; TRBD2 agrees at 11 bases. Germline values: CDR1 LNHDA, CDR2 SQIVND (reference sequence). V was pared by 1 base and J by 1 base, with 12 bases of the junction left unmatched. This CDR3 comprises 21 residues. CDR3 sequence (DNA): TGTGCCAGTAGTATAGTTGGTAGCGGGAGGGCCTTCAGATCTGGGGCCAACGTCCTGACTTTC. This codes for CASSIVGSGRAFRSGANVLTF. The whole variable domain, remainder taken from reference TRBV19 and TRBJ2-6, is DGGITQSPKYLFRKEGQNVTLSCEQNLNHDAMYWYRQDPGQGLRLIYYSQIVNDFQKGDIAEGYSVSREKKESFPLTVTSAQKNPTAFYLCASSIVGSGRAFRSGANVLTFGAGSRLTVL.

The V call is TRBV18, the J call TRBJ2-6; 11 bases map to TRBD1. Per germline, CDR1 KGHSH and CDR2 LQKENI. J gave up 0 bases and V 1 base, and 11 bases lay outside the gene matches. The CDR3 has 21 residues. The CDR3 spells CASSPQRTGGGLGSGANVLTF. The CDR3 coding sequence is TGTGCCAGCTCACCACAAAGGACAGGGGGCGGGCTGGGCTCTGGGGCCAACGTCCTGACTTTC. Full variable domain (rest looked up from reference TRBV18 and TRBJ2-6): NAGVMQNPRHLVRRRGQEARLRCSPMKGHSHVYWYRQLPEEGLKFMVYLQKENIIDESGMPKERFSAEFPKEGPSILRIQQVVRGDSAAYFCASSPQRTGGGLGSGANVLTFGAGSRLTVL.

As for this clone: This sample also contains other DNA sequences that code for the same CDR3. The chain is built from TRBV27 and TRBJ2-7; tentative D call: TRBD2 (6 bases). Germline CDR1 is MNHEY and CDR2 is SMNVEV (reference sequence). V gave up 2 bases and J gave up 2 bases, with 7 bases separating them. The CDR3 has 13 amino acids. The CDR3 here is CASSLTGAYEQYF. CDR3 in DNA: TGTGCCAGCAGTTTAACGGGAGCCTACGAGCAGTACTTC.

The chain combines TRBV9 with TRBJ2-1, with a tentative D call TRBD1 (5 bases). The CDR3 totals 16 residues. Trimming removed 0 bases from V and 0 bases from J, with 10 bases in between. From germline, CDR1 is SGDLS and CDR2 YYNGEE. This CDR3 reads CASSVGWGSSYNEQFF. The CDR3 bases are TGTGCCAGCAGCGTAGGGTGGGGCAGCTCCTACAATGAGCAGTTCTTC. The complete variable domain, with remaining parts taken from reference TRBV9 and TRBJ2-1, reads DSGVTQTPKHLITATGQRVTLRCSPRSGDLSVYWYQQSLDQGLQFLIQYYNGEERAKGNILERFSAQQFPDLHSELNLSSLELGDSALYFCASSVGWGSSYNEQFFGPGTRLTVL.

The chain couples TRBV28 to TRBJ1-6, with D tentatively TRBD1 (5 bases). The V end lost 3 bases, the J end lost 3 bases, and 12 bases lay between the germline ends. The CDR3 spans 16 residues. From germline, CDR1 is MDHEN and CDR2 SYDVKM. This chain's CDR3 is CASSFPGGYYNSPLHF. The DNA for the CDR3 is TGTGCCAGCAGTTTCCCGGGGGGGTACTATAATTCACCCCTCCACTTT.

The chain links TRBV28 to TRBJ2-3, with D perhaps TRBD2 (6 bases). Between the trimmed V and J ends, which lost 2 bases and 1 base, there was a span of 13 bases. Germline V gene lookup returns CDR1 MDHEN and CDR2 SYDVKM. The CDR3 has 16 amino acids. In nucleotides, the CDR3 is TGTGCCAGCAGTTTACCGGGACTGTCGCGCACAGATACGCAGTATTTT. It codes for CASSLPGLSRTDTQYF. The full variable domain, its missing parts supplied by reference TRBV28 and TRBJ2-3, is DVKVTQSSRYLVKRTGEKVFLECVQDMDHENMFWYRQDPGLGLRLIYFSYDVKMKEKGDIPEGYSVSREKKERFSLILESASTNQTSMYLCASSLPGLSRTDTQYFGPGTRLTVL.

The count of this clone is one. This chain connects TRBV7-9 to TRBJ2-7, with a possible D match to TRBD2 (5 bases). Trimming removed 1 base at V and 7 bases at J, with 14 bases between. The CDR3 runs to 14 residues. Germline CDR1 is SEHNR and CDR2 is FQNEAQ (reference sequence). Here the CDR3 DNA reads TGTGCCAGCAGCTTAGGAGGTCTCGGGGAAGAGCAGTACTTC. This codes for CASSLGGLGEEQYF. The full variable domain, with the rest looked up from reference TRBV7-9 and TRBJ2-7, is DTGVSQNPRHKITKRGQNVTFRCDPISEHNRLYWYRQTLGQGPEFLTYFQNEAQLEKSRLLSDRFSAERPKGSFSTLEIQRTEQGDSAMYLCASSLGGLGEEQYFGPGTRLTVT.

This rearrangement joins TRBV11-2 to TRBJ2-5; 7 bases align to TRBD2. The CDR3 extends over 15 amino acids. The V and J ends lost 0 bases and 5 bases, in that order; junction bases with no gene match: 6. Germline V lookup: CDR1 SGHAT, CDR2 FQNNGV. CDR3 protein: CASSLDGLAVETQYF. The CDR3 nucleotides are TGTGCCAGCAGCTTAGATGGTCTAGCGGTTGAGACCCAGTACTTC.